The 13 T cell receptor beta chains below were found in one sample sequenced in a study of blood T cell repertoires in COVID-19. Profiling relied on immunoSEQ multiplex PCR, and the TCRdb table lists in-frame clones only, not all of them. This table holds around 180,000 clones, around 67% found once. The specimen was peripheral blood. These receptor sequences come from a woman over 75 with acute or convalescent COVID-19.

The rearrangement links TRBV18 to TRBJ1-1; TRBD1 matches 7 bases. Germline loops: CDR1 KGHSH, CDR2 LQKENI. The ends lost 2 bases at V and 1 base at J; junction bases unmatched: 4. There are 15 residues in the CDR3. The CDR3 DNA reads TGTGCCAGCTCACCATTCGACAGGGCGAACACTGAAGCTTTCTTT. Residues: CASSPFDRANTEAFF.

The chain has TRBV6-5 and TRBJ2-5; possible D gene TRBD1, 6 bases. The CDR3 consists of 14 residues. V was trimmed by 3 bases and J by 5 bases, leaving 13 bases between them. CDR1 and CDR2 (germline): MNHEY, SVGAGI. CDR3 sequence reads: CASSYGAGAETQYF. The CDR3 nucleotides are TGTGCCAGCAGTTATGGGGCAGGGGCCGAGACCCAGTACTTC.

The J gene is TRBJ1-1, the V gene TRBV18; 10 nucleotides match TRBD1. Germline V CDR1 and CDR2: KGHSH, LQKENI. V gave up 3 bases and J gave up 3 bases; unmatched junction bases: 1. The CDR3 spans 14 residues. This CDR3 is CASSPDRGDTEAFF. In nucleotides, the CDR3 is TGTGCCAGCTCACCGGACAGGGGGGACACTGAAGCTTTCTTT.

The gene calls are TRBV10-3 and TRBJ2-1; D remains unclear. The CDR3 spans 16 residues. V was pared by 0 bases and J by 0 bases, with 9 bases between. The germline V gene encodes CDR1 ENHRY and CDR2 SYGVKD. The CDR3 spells CAISESSESSYNEQFF. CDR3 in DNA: TGTGCCATCAGTGAGTCAAGCGAGAGCTCCTACAATGAGCAGTTCTTC.

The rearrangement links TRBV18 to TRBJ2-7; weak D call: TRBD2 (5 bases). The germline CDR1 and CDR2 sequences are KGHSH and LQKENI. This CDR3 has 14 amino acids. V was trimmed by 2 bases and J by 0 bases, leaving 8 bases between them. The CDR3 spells CASSPMSGSYEQYF. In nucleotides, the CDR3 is TGTGCCAGCTCACCAATGAGCGGCTCCTACGAGCAGTACTTC.

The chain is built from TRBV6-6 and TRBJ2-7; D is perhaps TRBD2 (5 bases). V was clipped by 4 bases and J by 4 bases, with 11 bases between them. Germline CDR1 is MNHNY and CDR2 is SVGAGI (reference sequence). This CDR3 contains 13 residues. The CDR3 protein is CASSSPPGYEQYF. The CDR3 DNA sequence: TGTGCCAGCAGTTCTCCCCCGGGGTACGAGCAGTACTTC.

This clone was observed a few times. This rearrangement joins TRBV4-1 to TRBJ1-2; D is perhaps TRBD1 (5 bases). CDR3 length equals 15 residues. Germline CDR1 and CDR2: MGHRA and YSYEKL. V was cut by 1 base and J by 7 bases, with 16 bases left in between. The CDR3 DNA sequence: TGCGCCAGCAGCCAAGTGGGACTGACAATAGGTGGCTACACCTTC. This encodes CASSQVGLTIGGYTF.

CDR3 sequence reads: CASSYGYRAASEQYF. Here the CDR3 DNA reads TGTGCCAGCAGTTACGGGTACAGGGCTGCCAGCGAGCAGTATTTT. V is TRBV6-5 and J is TRBJ2-3, with D tentatively TRBD1 (6 bases). Per the germline V gene, CDR1 is MNHEY and CDR2 is SVGAGI. The CDR3 has 15 amino acids. V was clipped by 2 bases and J by 11 bases, with 20 bases between them.

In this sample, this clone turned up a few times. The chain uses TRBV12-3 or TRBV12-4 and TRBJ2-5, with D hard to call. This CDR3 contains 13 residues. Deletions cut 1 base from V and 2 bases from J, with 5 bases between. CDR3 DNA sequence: TGTGCCAGCAGTTTAGGGCAGCAAGAGACCCAGTACTTC. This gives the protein CASSLGQQETQYF.

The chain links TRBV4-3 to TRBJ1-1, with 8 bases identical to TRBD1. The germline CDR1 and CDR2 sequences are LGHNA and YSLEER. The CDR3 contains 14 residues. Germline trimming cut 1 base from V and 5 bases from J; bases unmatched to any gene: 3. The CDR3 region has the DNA TGCGCCAGCAGCCAAGGACAGGGGTATACTGAAGCTTTCTTT. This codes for CASSQGQGYTEAFF.

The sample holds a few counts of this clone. CDR3: CASAKQGGGYTEAFF. The CDR3 nucleotides are TGCGCCAGCGCAAAACAGGGGGGTGGGTACACTGAAGCTTTCTTT. The J gene is TRBJ1-1, the V gene TRBV5-1, with 8 bases lining up with TRBD1. V lost 7 bases and J lost 3; bases outside the gene matches: 11. This CDR3 region has 15 residues. The germline V gene encodes CDR1 SGHRS and CDR2 YFSETQ.

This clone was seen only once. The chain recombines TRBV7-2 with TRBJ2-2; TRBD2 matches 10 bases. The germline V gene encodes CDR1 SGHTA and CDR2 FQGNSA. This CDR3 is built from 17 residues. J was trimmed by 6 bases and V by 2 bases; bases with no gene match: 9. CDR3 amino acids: CASSLLMVAGGSGELFF. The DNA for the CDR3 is TGTGCCAGCAGCTTATTGATGGTAGCGGGAGGATCCGGGGAGCTGTTTTTT. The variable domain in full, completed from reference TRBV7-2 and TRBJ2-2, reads GAGVSQSPSNKVTEKGKDVELRCDPISGHTALYWYRQSLGQGLEFLIYFQGNSAPDKSGLPSDRFSAERTGGSVSTLTIQRTQQEDSAVYLCASSLLMVAGGSGELFFGEGSRLTVL.

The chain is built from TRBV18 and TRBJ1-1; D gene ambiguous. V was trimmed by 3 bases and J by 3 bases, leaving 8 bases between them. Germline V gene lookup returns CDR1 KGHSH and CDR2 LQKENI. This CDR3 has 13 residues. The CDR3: CASSPVGDTEAFF. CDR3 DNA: TGTGCCAGCTCACCGGTAGGAGACACTGAAGCTTTCTTT.